The 17 T cell receptor beta chains below all came from one sample that was sequenced in a study of beta chain features in type 1 diabetes. Sequenced material consisted of expressed TCRB transcripts (all of the isolated RNA was reverse transcribed). Some clones are missing from TCRdb's copy, which holds only in-frame ones; the method was immunoSEQ multiplex PCR. The sample records 450,000 or so clones, over 9.5% being singletons. The specimen was naive CD4+ T cells from blood. These receptors were taken from a woman younger than 35 in good health.

This clone was counted between two and nine times. V and J are TRBV7-9 and TRBJ1-5; 9 bases map to TRBD1. This CDR3 is 14 amino acids long. J lost 6 bases, V lost 5 bases, and 5 bases had no gene match. The germline gives CDR1 SEHNR, CDR2 FQNEAQ (reference sequence). CDR3 in amino acids: CASSQGQGIQPQHF. The CDR3 nucleotides read TGTGCCAGCAGCCAAGGACAGGGGATTCAGCCCCAGCATTTT.

The chain has TRBV28 and TRBJ2-7; D is perhaps TRBD2 (6 bases). Trimming removed 5 bases at V and 2 bases at J, with 19 bases between. The germline CDR1 and CDR2 sequences are MDHEN and SYDVKM. The CDR3 loop spans 16 amino acids. The CDR3 sequence: CASSRSGRWKTYEQYV. CDR3 in DNA: TGTGCCAGCAGTAGATCCGGGAGATGGAAAACCTACGAGCAGTACGTC.

This chain connects TRBV7-8 to TRBJ2-2; D gene ambiguous. Germline lookup yields CDR1 SGHVS and CDR2 FQNEAQ. V lost 6 bases to trimming and J lost 1 base, with 9 bases between them. This CDR3 is 14 amino acids long. CDR3 sequence (DNA): TGTGCCAGCAGGCACAAACAGAACACCGGGGAGCTGTTTTTT. This sequence encodes CASRHKQNTGELFF.

This clone came up a few times. The chain combines TRBV28 with TRBJ1-4; D is undetermined. Deletions cut 6 bases from V and 8 bases from J, with 10 bases between. Per the germline V gene, CDR1 is MDHEN and CDR2 is SYDVKM. The CDR3 loop spans 12 amino acids. Written as DNA, the CDR3 is TGTGCCAGCAGCGGCAACTGGGAAAAACTGTTTTTT. It yields the protein CASSGNWEKLFF.

This clone was detected a few times. The chain uses TRBV6-5 and TRBJ2-2, with D maybe TRBD1 (5 bases). Per the germline V gene, CDR1 is MNHEY and CDR2 is SVGAGI. V gave up 7 bases and J gave up 0 bases, with 6 bases separating them. The CDR3 has 13 residues. The CDR3 sequence is CASKTANTGELFF. Written as DNA, the CDR3 is TGTGCCAGCAAGACAGCGAACACCGGGGAGCTGTTTTTT.

This clone has more than one count but fewer than ten. The V call is TRBV7-9, the J call TRBJ2-7; tentative D call: TRBD1 (6 bases). CDR3 length equals 13 residues. V was shortened by 5 bases and J by 5 bases, with 13 bases between the two germline ends. The germline CDR1 and CDR2 sequences are SEHNR and FQNEAQ (reference sequence). CDR3 bases: TGTGCCAGCAGCCCCTCACAGGGTGACGAGCAGTACTTC. Residues: CASSPSQGDEQYF.

The chain couples TRBV7-9 to TRBJ2-2; 10 nucleotides match TRBD1. The length of the CDR3 is 15 residues. After removal of 4 bases from V and 6 bases from J, the junction contained 5 bases not matched to a gene. Germline-derived CDR1 and CDR2 are SEHNR and FQNEAQ (reference sequence). The CDR3 loop is CASSSGTGEAGELFF. The DNA for the CDR3 is TGTGCCAGCAGCTCCGGGACAGGGGAGGCCGGGGAGCTGTTTTTT.

The table lists this clone with a few counts. This rearrangement joins TRBV18 to TRBJ2-3; TRBD1 aligns across 7 bases. CDR1 is KGHSH and CDR2 is LQKENI in the germline V gene. This CDR3 is built from 13 residues. Trimming at V came to 3 bases and at J to 10 bases, leaving 7 bases not matched to a gene. The CDR3 DNA follows: TGTGCCAGCTCACCCCTACAGGGGAGCGCGCAGTATTTT. Encoded protein: CASSPLQGSAQYF.

This chain joins TRBV7-3 and TRBJ2-1; D remains unclear. The length of the CDR3 is 12 residues. V gave up 5 bases and J gave up 6 bases, with 8 bases separating them. Per the germline V gene, CDR1 is SGHTA and CDR2 is FQGTGA. CDR3 residues: CASSRRANEQFF. CDR3 DNA sequence: TGTGCCAGCAGCCGCCGAGCCAATGAGCAGTTCTTC.

The CDR3 loop reads CATSRDMNQPQHF. CDR3 coding DNA: TGTGCCACCAGCAGAGATATGAATCAGCCCCAGCATTTT. This sequence joins TRBV15 and TRBJ1-5; D is undetermined. The CDR3 has 13 amino acids. Trimming removed 0 bases at V and 4 bases at J, with 4 bases between. Germline CDR1 is LNHNV and CDR2 is YYDKDF (reference sequence).

The V gene is TRBV4-2, the J gene TRBJ2-1; D is uncertain. Trimming left V 1 base short and J 7 bases short, with 8 bases between. From germline, CDR1 is LGHNA and CDR2 YNFKEQ. The CDR3 is 13 amino acids. In DNA, the CDR3 is TGTGCCAGCAGCCAAGCCGGCCCGAATGAGCAGTTCTTC. Translated, it gives CASSQAGPNEQFF.

This clone has more than one count but fewer than ten. The chain recombines TRBV27 with TRBJ2-7; D is possibly TRBD1 (5 bases). V was pared by 8 bases and J by 6 bases, with 20 bases between. This CDR3 has 14 residues. CDR1 is MNHEY, CDR2 SMNVEV, per germline (reference sequence). CDR3 residues: CASGPQERRAEQYV. The CDR3 DNA follows: TGTGCCAGCGGGCCACAGGAAAGAAGGGCCGAGCAGTACGTC.

This clone has only a few counts. This chain links TRBV13 with TRBJ2-5; D ambiguous. V was clipped by 2 bases and J by 5 bases, with 9 bases between them. This CDR3 comprises 13 residues. Germline-derived CDR1 and CDR2 are PRHDT and FYEKMQ (reference sequence). The CDR3 sequence: CASSLWLEETQYF. In DNA, the CDR3 is TGTGCCAGCAGCTTATGGCTAGAGGAGACCCAGTACTTC.

The rearrangement joins TRBV5-6 to TRBJ1-3, with D possibly matching TRBD1 (6 bases). Trimming shortened V by 1 base and J by 3 bases, and 8 bases separated the two germline ends. The CDR3 is 14 residues long. Germline loops: CDR1 SGHDT, CDR2 YYEEEE. In DNA, the CDR3 is TGTGCCAGCAGCTTGCCACAGGGTGGAAACACCATATATTTT. This translates into CASSLPQGGNTIYF.

This clone appeared a few times. The chain employs TRBV29-1 and TRBJ2-5; maybe TRBD2 (6 bases). This CDR3 spans 13 amino acids. Germline CDR1 SQVTM, CDR2 ANQGSEA. V was shortened by 4 bases and J by 3 bases, with 12 bases between the two germline ends. The CDR3 sequence: CSVVADREETQYF. The DNA for the CDR3 is TGCAGCGTTGTAGCGGACCGGGAAGAGACCCAGTACTTC.

The V and J genes are TRBV29-1 and TRBJ1-5, with 8 bases matching TRBD1. The CDR3 covers 13 residues. Trimming at V came to 5 bases and at J to 2 bases, leaving 2 bases not matched to a gene. Per the germline V gene, CDR1 is SQVTM and CDR2 is ANQGSEA. CDR3 residues: CSVSDRGNQPQHF. In DNA, the CDR3 is TGCAGCGTTTCGGACAGGGGCAATCAGCCCCAGCATTTT.

This clone appeared a few times. The J gene is TRBJ1-1, the V gene TRBV27; TRBD1 matches at 9 bases. This CDR3 has 17 residues. The V gene's germline CDR1 is MNHEY and CDR2 SMNVEV (reference sequence). Trimming removed 4 bases from V and 4 bases from J; junction bases left unmatched: 13. The CDR3 loop is CASSSRSDRGSGTEAFF. The CDR3 DNA reads as TGTGCCAGCAGTTCTCGTTCAGACAGGGGGTCTGGCACTGAAGCTTTCTTT.